Reported below is one T cell receptor beta chain. Its antigen remains unknown. This record belongs to a study of blood T cells in healthy people across ages. Points from the study as a whole: Both naive CD4+ cell counts and diversity were greater in long-lived donors than in aged donors.

Then a second PCR, running roughly 7 to 11 cycles, was carried out with a sample-barcoded 5' primer and a J-beta primer mix. MiXCR, run by TCRdb on the 5' RACE reads, gives a single entry per CDR3 protein. The sample includes around 2 million distinct CDR3 sequences, around 40% of them seen just once. It was around 10 milliliters of peripheral blood that were drawn from each donor. The V gene's germline CDR1 is SNHLY and CDR2 FYNNEI. Trimming removed 4 bases from V and 4 bases from J, with 19 bases in between. This CDR3 is built from 16 residues. Source material: blood. The V call is TRBV2, the J call TRBJ1-2, with a weak D call TRBD1 (5 bases). The clonotype originates from a human donor in good health. The CDR3 spells CASSAGPFTGSYGYTF. The CDR3 nucleotides read TGTGCCAGCAGTGCGGGACCATTTACGGGCAGCTATGGCTACACCTTC.